A selection of T cell receptor beta chains follows, all from one sample in a study of OX40 agonist ivuxolimab in advanced cancers. Produced via immunoSEQ multiplex PCR; TCRdb's table is partial and in-frame only. Of 70,000 to 95,000 clones in the sample, roughly 92% were seen once. This sample comprised CD4+ or CD8+ T cells sorted from blood, obtained in a trial of the OX40 agonist ivuxolimab. The origin of the receptors is an adult with an advanced solid tumor such as melanoma, head and neck, liver or kidney cancer. Each CDR3 is given with its conserved first and last residue. The D gene is left open where the match is weak. Clone size, where shown, is once, few, many, or a class for clones that have expanded.

D: -
size: once
V: TRBV11-2
J: TRBJ2-2
DNA: TGTGCCAGCAGCCGGAGGGGAAACACCGGGGAGCTGTTTTTT
CDR3: CASSRRGNTGELFF

D: -
size: -
V: TRBV27
J: TRBJ1-1
DNA: TGTGCCAGCAGTTTACAGAAGAACACTGAAGCTTTCTTT
CDR3: CASSLQKNTEAFF

D: TRBD2
size: -
V: TRBV7-3
J: TRBJ2-1
DNA: TGTGCCAGCAGCTCTCCGGGGACTAGCGGAGAGCAGTTCTTC
CDR3: CASSSPGTSGEQFF

D: TRBD1
size: -
V: TRBV6-5
J: TRBJ1-5
DNA: TGTGCCAGCAGTAAGGGACAGGGTTTCAATCAGCCCCAGCATTTT
CDR3: CASSKGQGFNQPQHF

D: TRBD2
size: -
V: TRBV27
J: TRBJ2-7
DNA: TGTGCCAGCAGTTTATCGATAAATAGCGGGGGCTCCTACGAGCAGTACTTC
CDR3: CASSLSINSGGSYEQYF

D: -
size: -
V: TRBV21-1
J: TRBJ2-5
DNA: TGTGCCAGCAGGACTTCTAGCGGGGCCTGCCTCGAGACCCAGTACTTC
CDR3: CASRTSSGACLETQYF

D: -
size: -
V: TRBV7-6
J: TRBJ1-4
DNA: TGTGCCAGCAGCATAGGTCGCAGAAATGAAAAACTGTTTTTT
CDR3: CASSIGRRNEKLFF

D: TRBD2
size: -
V: TRBV7-7
J: TRBJ2-1
DNA: TGTGCCAGCAGCTTTCGGAGCGGGACGCACAATGAGCAGTTCTTC
CDR3: CASSFRSGTHNEQFF

D: -
size: -
V: TRBV7-8
J: TRBJ2-7
DNA: TGTGCCAGCAGCTTCCGCAAGGGCGAGCAGTACTTC
CDR3: CASSFRKGEQYF

D: -
size: -
V: TRBV25-1
J: TRBJ1-5
DNA: TGTGCCAGCAGTGAAGCTGGTTATAGCAATCAGCCCCAGCATTTT
CDR3: CASSEAGYSNQPQHF

D: -
size: -
V: TRBV19
J: TRBJ2-7
DNA: TGTGCCAGTAGGGACCGCGCTTCCTACGAGCAGTACTTC
CDR3: CASRDRASYEQYF

D: -
size: -
V: TRBV5-4
J: TRBJ2-7
DNA: TGTGCCAGCAGCAGGGGGGGAGAGCAGTACTTC
CDR3: CASSRGGEQYF

D: -
size: -
V: TRBV9
J: TRBJ2-1
DNA: TGTGCCAGCAGCGGAACCAAGGGGGGACTTCCAAATGAGCAGTTCTTC
CDR3: CASSGTKGGLPNEQFF

D: TRBD1
size: -
V: TRBV27
J: TRBJ2-7
DNA: TGTGCCAGCAGTTTGGAACCCACAGGGGGCTACGAGCAGTACTTC
CDR3: CASSLEPTGGYEQYF

D: -
size: -
V: TRBV5-1
J: TRBJ2-6
DNA: TGCGCCAGCAGCTTGAGTACGTCTGGGGCCAACGTCCTGACTTTC
CDR3: CASSLSTSGANVLTF

D: -
size: -
V: TRBV29-1
J: TRBJ1-1
DNA: TGCAGCGTTGAGGCGTACACTGAAGCTTTCTTT
CDR3: CSVEAYTEAFF

D: -
size: -
V: TRBV9
J: TRBJ2-5
DNA: TGTGCCAGCAGCGGCGGAGCGGGCATACAAGAGACCCAGTACTTC
CDR3: CASSGGAGIQETQYF

D: -
size: -
V: TRBV25-1
J: TRBJ2-5
DNA: TGTGCCAGAGGGGACTCTCCCCAAGAGACCCAGTACTTC
CDR3: CARGDSPQETQYF

D: -
size: once
V: TRBV12-5
J: TRBJ2-1
DNA: TGTGCTAGTGGCCGAACTGACAGAGCCTACAATGAGCAGTTCTTC
CDR3: CASGRTDRAYNEQFF

D: -
size: -
V: TRBV28
J: TRBJ1-5
DNA: TGTGCCGGCCGTTCTAAACAGCCGGGGTTTCAGCCCCAGCATTTT
CDR3: CAGRSKQPGFQPQHF

D: TRBD1
size: -
V: TRBV15
J: TRBJ2-7
DNA: TGTGCCACCAGCAGAGTATTAGGGCAGGGGGCACGCGAGCAGTACTTC
CDR3: CATSRVLGQGAREQYF

D: TRBD1
size: -
V: TRBV9
J: TRBJ1-1
DNA: TGTGCCAGCAGCGTCTCAGGGGGCACTGAAGCTTTCTTT
CDR3: CASSVSGGTEAFF

D: -
size: -
V: TRBV25-1
J: TRBJ1-6
DNA: TGTGCCACTGCCGGGGCTCCCTATAATTCACCCCTCCACTTT
CDR3: CATAGAPYNSPLHF

D: -
size: -
V: TRBV2
J: TRBJ2-7
DNA: TGTGCCACCAAAGGTGACAGCTCCTACGAGCAGTACTTC
CDR3: CATKGDSSYEQYF

D: TRBD1
size: -
V: TRBV7-8
J: TRBJ1-4
DNA: TGTGCCAGCGGGGAGGGGGCCAATGAAAAACTGTTTTTT
CDR3: CASGEGANEKLFF

D: -
size: once
V: TRBV29-1
J: TRBJ2-7
DNA: TGCAGCGTTGGAGGGGGGGAGTCCTACGAGCAGTACTTC
CDR3: CSVGGGESYEQYF

D: -
size: once
V: TRBV6-5
J: TRBJ1-4
DNA: TGTGCCAGCCAGGGGTCTAATGAAAAACTGTTTTTT
CDR3: CASQGSNEKLFF

D: -
size: once
V: TRBV6-5
J: TRBJ1-1
DNA: TGTGCCAGCAGTTACTCGGGGCAGGCTAACACTGAAGCTTTCTTT
CDR3: CASSYSGQANTEAFF

D: -
size: -
V: TRBV13
J: TRBJ1-6
DNA: TGTGCCAGCAGCTTAGACAGGGTGGATTCACCCCTCCACTTT
CDR3: CASSLDRVDSPLHF

D: -
size: -
V: TRBV12-5
J: TRBJ2-7
DNA: TGTGCTAGTGGTTTGGGAGACGGGGCGCACGACGAGCAGTACTTC
CDR3: CASGLGDGAHDEQYF

D: TRBD2
size: once
V: TRBV30
J: TRBJ2-4
DNA: TGTGCCTGGACCGAAGCGGGAGGGAACATTCAGTACTTC
CDR3: CAWTEAGGNIQYF

D: -
size: -
V: TRBV6-6
J: TRBJ2-5
DNA: TGTGCCAGCAGTTGGACTGCATCCCCCCAAGAGACCCAGTACTTC
CDR3: CASSWTASPQETQYF

D: -
size: -
V: TRBV19
J: TRBJ2-6
DNA: TGTGCCACCGGTCTCTCTGGGGCCAACGTCCTGACTTTC
CDR3: CATGLSGANVLTF

D: -
size: -
V: TRBV19
J: TRBJ2-7
DNA: TGTGCCAGGGGGGCCAAGGGAGGTAACGAGCAGTACTTC
CDR3: CARGAKGGNEQYF

D: -
size: -
V: TRBV29-1
J: TRBJ2-2
DNA: TGCAGCGTTGAAGATGGGGAAACCACCGGGGAGCTGTTTTTT
CDR3: CSVEDGETTGELFF

D: -
size: -
V: TRBV29-1
J: TRBJ2-7
DNA: TGCAGCGTTGTGGCCTCAGGGCCCTACGAGCAGTACTTC
CDR3: CSVVASGPYEQYF

D: -
size: few
V: TRBV27
J: TRBJ2-5
DNA: TGTGCCAGCAGTACCCTTTCCTCCCAAGAGACCCAGTACTTC
CDR3: CASSTLSSQETQYF

D: TRBD1
size: -
V: TRBV9
J: TRBJ2-1
DNA: TGTGCCAGCAGCTTAGGACAGGGGGCGCGCAATGAGCAGTTCTTC
CDR3: CASSLGQGARNEQFF

D: -
size: -
V: TRBV28
J: TRBJ2-2
DNA: TGTGCCAGCAGCAGAAGACAGAACACCGGGGAGCTGTTTTTT
CDR3: CASSRRQNTGELFF

D: -
size: -
V: TRBV5-8
J: TRBJ2-7
DNA: TGTGCCAGCAGCAGCCCGGGACTGACCTACGAGCAGTACTTC
CDR3: CASSSPGLTYEQYF

D: TRBD1
size: -
V: TRBV11-2
J: TRBJ1-1
DNA: TGTGCCAGCAGGCCTGACAGGGGGAACACTGAAGCTTTCTTT
CDR3: CASRPDRGNTEAFF

D: TRBD1
size: once
V: TRBV27
J: TRBJ1-6
DNA: TGTGCCAGCAGTTTGGGACAGGGAGGGTTCTATAATTCACCCCTCCACTTT
CDR3: CASSLGQGGFYNSPLHF

D: -
size: once
V: TRBV5-1
J: TRBJ2-7
DNA: TGCGCCAGCAGCTTGAGGCCACAGGGAACTGGCGAGCAGTACTTC
CDR3: CASSLRPQGTGEQYF

D: -
size: -
V: TRBV2
J: TRBJ2-1
DNA: TGTGCCAGTACCCAAGCGGCCAGCTCCTACAATGAGCAGTTCTTC
CDR3: CASTQAASSYNEQFF

D: -
size: -
V: TRBV7-9
J: TRBJ1-3
DNA: TGTGCCAGCAGCTTAGGAGGGGGAGGCTCTGGAAACACCATATATTTT
CDR3: CASSLGGGGSGNTIYF

D: -
size: few
V: TRBV2
J: TRBJ1-5
DNA: TGTGCCAGCAGTGAAGCGCTTGGCCCAGTTTGGCCCCAGCATTTT
CDR3: CASSEALGPVWPQHF

D: -
size: -
V: TRBV7-8
J: TRBJ1-2
DNA: TGTGCCAGCAAGGCGGAGGGGACGTCTGGCTACACCTTC
CDR3: CASKAEGTSGYTF